This T cell receptor (beta chain) was captured by sequencing in a study of T cell responses to AZD1222 COVID-19 vaccine. The data were produced by immunoSEQ multiplex PCR, yet TCRdb's version contains in-frame clones alone and is incomplete. The sample has 150,000 to 200,000 clones; over 80% are singletons. With regard to this clone: Antigen unknown.

Study-level findings and limits: There were mostly white British donors and more females than males, and clonal diversity was possibly underestimated. AZD1222 recipients seropositive at baseline numbered only five to seven.

This TCR was sampled from an adult who received the MenACWY meningococcal vaccine as a control. Sequences were derived from peripheral blood, sampled 28 days after the second dose of the MenACWY control vaccine.

Here the CDR3 reads CASSLNRNSPLHF. The CDR3 DNA reads as TGTGCCAGCAGCTTAAACAGGAATTCACCCCTCCACTTT. The chain recombines TRBV11-1 with TRBJ1-6; D might be TRBD1 (5 bases). The CDR3 is made up of 13 amino acids. CDR1 is SGHAT, CDR2 FQDESV, per germline (reference sequence). V was clipped by 2 bases and J by 7 bases, with 6 bases between them.